The sequence of this T cell receptor beta chain was determined in a study of cytomegalovirus exposure and HLA in healthy donors. The study ran its PCR with 60 Vbeta and 13 Jbeta primers. Profiling relied on immunoSEQ multiplex PCR, and the TCRdb table lists in-frame clones only, not all of them. The sample yields roughly 60,000 clones, of which the top ten take up about 3.6%. The CDR3 totals 15 residues. Trimming removed 6 bases from V and 1 base from J, with 17 bases in between. Germline CDR1 reads SGHRS; CDR2 reads YFSETQ. Material for sequencing was PBMCs. The receptor was isolated from a woman between 18 and 29 years old in good health and CMV-seronegative. The V and J genes are TRBV5-1 and TRBJ2-7; maybe TRBD1 (6 bases). The CDR3 nucleotides read TGCGCCAGCAACTCCGGTCAGGGGTCATCCTACGAGCAGTACTTC. It is translated as CASNSGQGSSYEQYF.